A selection of T cell receptor beta chains follows, all from one sample in a study of persistence of HIV-infected CD4 T cells. No antigen has been assigned to these receptors. Here immunoSEQ multiplex PCR was the method, and the copy in TCRdb shows in-frame clones only, minus some. Among 25,000 to 35,000 clones, 82% were seen once, and the ten largest hold just over 0.85%. The source was CD4+ T cells sorted from PBMCs after roughly 19-hour stimulation, collected from a patient who received antiretroviral therapy. These receptors all stem from an adult man with HIV who was CMV-seropositive. CDR3s include the opening cysteine and the closing phenylalanine or tryptophan. The D gene is left open where the match is weak. Only part of the rows carry a size: once, few, many, or a class if the clone is expanded.

clone_size,d_call,j_call,v_call,cdr3_aa,cdr3_nt
NA,NA,TRBJ2-3,TRBV20-1,CSASRGGDKPQYF,TGCAGTGCTAGTAGGGGGGGGGATAAGCCGCAGTATTTT
NA,TRBD2,TRBJ2-1,TRBV10-3,CAIRSQRGNNEQFF,TGTGCCATCAGATCCCAGCGGGGTAACAATGAGCAGTTCTTC
NA,NA,TRBJ2-5,TRBV18,CASSPIYQETQYF,TGTGCCAGCTCACCAATCTACCAAGAGACCCAGTACTTC
once,NA,TRBJ1-2,TRBV28,CASSPGWMNYGYTF,TGTGCCAGCAGTCCTGGGTGGATGAACTATGGCTACACCTTC
NA,TRBD1,TRBJ2-1,TRBV5-6,CASSPRRTGGRYNEQFF,TGTGCCAGCAGCCCGCGGCGGACAGGGGGGCGCTACAATGAGCAGTTCTTC
once,NA,TRBJ2-3,TRBV9,CASSVAHGPLGDTQYF,TGTGCCAGCAGCGTAGCTCACGGCCCGCTCGGGGATACGCAGTATTTT
NA,TRBD2,TRBJ2-4,TRBV6-2/TRBV6-3,CASSYSTGGFGIQYF,TGTGCCAGCAGTTACTCGACGGGGGGTTTCGGCATTCAGTACTTC
NA,NA,TRBJ2-4,TRBV5-1,CASSLGREIAKNIQYF,TGCGCCAGCAGCTTGGGCAGGGAAATAGCCAAAAACATTCAGTACTTC
NA,NA,TRBJ1-4,TRBV4-1,CASSHPSKDATNEKLFF,TGCGCCAGCAGCCACCCCTCAAAGGATGCAACTAATGAAAAACTGTTTTTT
NA,NA,TRBJ1-2,TRBV6-5,CASSLEGGYGYTF,TGTGCCAGCAGTTTAGAGGGAGGGTATGGCTACACCTTC
few,NA,TRBJ1-6,TRBV6-1,CASSEFTRNSPLHF,TGTGCCAGCAGTGAATTCACACGGAATTCACCCCTCCACTTT
NA,TRBD2,TRBJ2-1,TRBV6-4,CASSASGTSGASSYNEQFF,TGTGCCAGCAGTGCCTCCGGGACTAGCGGGGCAAGCTCCTACAATGAGCAGTTCTTC
NA,TRBD2,TRBJ2-3,TRBV30,CAWMRLAGGPDTQYF,TGTGCCTGGATGAGACTAGCGGGGGGTCCAGATACGCAGTATTTT
NA,TRBD2,TRBJ2-1,TRBV7-9,CASSLEAGGQFF,TGTGCCAGCAGCTTAGAAGCGGGGGGGCAGTTCTTC
NA,TRBD1,TRBJ2-2,TRBV19,CASRSRTGSNTGELFF,TGTGCCAGTAGATCCCGGACAGGGTCGAACACCGGGGAGCTGTTTTTT
once,NA,TRBJ2-7,TRBV5-1,CASSLARMLEEQYF,TGCGCCAGCAGCTTGGCCAGGATGCTTGAGGAGCAGTACTTC
NA,NA,TRBJ1-3,TRBV3-1/TRBV3-2,CASSQPGITGNTIYF,TGTGCCAGCAGCCAACCCGGGATTACTGGAAACACCATATATTTT
NA,NA,TRBJ2-6,TRBV7-2,CASSLAGGGANVLTF,TGTGCCAGCAGCTTAGCGGGCGGAGGGGCCAACGTCCTGACTTTC
NA,TRBD2,TRBJ2-7,TRBV6-2/TRBV6-3,CASSSPGGTPYEQYF,TGTGCCAGCAGTTCCCCGGGGGGTACCCCCTACGAGCAGTACTTC
NA,NA,TRBJ1-3,TRBV30,CAWSEFFSGNTIYF,TGTGCCTGGAGTGAGTTCTTCTCTGGAAACACCATATATTTT